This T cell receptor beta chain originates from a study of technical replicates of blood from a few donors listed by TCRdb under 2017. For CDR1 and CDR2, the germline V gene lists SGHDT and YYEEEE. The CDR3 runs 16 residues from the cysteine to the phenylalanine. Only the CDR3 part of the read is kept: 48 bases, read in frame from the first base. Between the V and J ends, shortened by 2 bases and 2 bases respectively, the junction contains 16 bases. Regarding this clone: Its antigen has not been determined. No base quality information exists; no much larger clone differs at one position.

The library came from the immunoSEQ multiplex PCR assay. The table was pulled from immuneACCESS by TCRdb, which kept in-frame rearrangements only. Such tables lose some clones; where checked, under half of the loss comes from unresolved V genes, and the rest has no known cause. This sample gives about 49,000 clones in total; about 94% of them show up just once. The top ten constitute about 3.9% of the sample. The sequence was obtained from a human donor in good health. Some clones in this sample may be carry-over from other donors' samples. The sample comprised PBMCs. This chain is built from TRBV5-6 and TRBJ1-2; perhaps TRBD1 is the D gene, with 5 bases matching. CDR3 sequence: CASSFDSLFGNYGYTF. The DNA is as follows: TGTGCCAGCAGCTTCGACAGCCTTTTTGGGAACTATGGCTACACCTTC.